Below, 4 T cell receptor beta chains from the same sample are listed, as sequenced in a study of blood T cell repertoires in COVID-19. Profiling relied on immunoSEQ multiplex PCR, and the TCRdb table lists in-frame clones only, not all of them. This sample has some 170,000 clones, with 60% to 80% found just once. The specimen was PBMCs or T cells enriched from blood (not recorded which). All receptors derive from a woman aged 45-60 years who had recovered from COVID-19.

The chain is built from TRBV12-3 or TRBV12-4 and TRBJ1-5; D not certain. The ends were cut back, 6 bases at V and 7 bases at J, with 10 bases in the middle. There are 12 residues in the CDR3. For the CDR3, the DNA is TGTGCCAGCAGCTTCGGGTGGCAGCCCCAGCATTTT. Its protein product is CASSFGWQPQHF.

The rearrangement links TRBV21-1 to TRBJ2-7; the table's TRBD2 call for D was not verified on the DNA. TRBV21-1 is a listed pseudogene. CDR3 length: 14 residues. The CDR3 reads CASRIAGGPVEQYF. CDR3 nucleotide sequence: TGTGCCAGCAGGATAGCGGGAGGGCCCGTCGAGCAGTACTTC.

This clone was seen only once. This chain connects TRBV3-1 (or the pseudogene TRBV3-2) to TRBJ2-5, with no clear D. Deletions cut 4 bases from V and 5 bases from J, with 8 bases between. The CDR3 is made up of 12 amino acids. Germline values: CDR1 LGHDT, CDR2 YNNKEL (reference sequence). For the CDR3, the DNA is TGTGCCAGCAGCCCGAACGGGGAGACCCAGTACTTC. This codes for CASSPNGETQYF.

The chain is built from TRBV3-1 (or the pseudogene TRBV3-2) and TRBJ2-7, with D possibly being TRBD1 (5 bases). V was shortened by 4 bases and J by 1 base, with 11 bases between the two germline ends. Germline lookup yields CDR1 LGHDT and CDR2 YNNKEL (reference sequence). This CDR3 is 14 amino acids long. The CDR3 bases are TGTGCCAGCAGCCTTGGACAAAGTTCCTACGAGCAGTACTTC. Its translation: CASSLGQSSYEQYF.